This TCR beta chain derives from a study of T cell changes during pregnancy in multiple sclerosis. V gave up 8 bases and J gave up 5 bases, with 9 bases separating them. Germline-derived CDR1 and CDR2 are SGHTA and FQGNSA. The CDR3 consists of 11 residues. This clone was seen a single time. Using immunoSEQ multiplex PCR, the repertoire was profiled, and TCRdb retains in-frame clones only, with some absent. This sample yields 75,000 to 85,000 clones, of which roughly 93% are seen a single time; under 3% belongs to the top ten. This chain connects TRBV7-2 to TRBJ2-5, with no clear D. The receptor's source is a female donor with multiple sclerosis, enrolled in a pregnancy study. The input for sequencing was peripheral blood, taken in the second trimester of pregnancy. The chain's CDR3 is CASLKEETQYF. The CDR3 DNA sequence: TGTGCCAGCCTCAAAGAGGAGACCCAGTACTTC.